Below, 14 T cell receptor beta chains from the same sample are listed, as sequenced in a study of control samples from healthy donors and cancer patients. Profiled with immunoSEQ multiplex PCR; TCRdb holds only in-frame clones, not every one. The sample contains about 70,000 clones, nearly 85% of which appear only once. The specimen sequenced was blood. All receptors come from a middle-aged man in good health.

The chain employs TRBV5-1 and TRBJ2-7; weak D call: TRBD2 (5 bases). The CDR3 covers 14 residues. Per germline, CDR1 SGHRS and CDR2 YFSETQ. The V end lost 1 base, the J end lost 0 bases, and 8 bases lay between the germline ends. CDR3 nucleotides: TGCGCCAGCAGCTTGACGGGGAGCTCCTACGAGCAGTACTTC. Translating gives CASSLTGSSYEQYF.

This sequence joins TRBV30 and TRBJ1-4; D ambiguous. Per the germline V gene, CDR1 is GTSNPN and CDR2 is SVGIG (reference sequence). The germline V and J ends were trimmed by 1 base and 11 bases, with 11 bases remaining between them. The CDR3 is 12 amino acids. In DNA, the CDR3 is TGTGCCTGGAGTGATCTAGGGTGGAAACTGTTTTTT. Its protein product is CAWSDLGWKLFF.

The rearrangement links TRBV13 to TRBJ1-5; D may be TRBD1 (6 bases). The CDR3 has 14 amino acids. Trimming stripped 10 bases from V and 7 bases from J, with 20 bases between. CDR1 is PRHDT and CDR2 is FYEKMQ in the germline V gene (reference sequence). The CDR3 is CANVGSGGAQPQHF. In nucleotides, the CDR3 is TGTGCCAACGTTGGCTCGGGGGGGGCACAGCCCCAGCATTTT. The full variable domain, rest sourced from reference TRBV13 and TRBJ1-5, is AAGVIQSPRHLIKEKRETATLKCYPIPRHDTVYWYQQGPGQDPQFLISFYEKMQSDKGSIPDRFSAQQFSDYHSELNMSSLELGDSALYFCANVGSGGAQPQHFGDGTRLSIL.

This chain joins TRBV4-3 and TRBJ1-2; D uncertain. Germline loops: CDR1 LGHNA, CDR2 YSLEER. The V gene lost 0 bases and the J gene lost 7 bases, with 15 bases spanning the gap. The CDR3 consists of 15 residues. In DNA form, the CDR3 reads TGCGCCAGCAGCCAAGAATCCGCGACCTTTACTGGCTACACCTTC. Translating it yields CASSQESATFTGYTF.

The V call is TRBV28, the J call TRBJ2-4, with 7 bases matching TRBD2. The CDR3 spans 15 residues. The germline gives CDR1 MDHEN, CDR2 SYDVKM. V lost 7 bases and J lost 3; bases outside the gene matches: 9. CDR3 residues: CASTSGLVGKNIQYF. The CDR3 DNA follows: TGTGCCAGCACTTCAGGACTAGTGGGCAAAAACATTCAGTACTTC. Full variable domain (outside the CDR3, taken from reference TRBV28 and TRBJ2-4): DVKVTQSSRYLVKRTGEKVFLECVQDMDHENMFWYRQDPGLGLRLIYFSYDVKMKEKGDIPEGYSVSREKKERFSLILESASTNQTSMYLCASTSGLVGKNIQYFGAGTRLSVL.

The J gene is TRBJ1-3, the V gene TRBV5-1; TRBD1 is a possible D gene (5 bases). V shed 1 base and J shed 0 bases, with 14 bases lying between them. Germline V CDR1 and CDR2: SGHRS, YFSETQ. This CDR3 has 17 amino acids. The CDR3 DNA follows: TGCGCCAGCAGCTTGATGGGGTCGGGGGGCTCTGGAAACACCATATATTTT. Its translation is CASSLMGSGGSGNTIYF.

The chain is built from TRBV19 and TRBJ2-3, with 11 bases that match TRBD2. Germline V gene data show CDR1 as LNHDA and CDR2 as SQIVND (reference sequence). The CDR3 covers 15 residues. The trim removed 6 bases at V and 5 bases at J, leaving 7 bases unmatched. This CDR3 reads CASRTSGGLGDTQYF. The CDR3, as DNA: TGTGCCAGTAGAACTAGCGGGGGCCTTGGAGATACGCAGTATTTT.

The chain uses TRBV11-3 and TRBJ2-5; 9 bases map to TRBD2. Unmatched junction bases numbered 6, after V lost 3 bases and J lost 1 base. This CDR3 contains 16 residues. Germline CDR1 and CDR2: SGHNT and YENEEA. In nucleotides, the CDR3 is TGTGCCAGCAGCTTGGGATCTAGCGGGACCCAAGAGACCCAGTACTTC. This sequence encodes CASSLGSSGTQETQYF. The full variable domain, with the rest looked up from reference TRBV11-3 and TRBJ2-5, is EAGVVQSPRYKIIEKKQPVAFWCNPISGHNTLYWYLQNLGQGPELLIRYENEEAVDDSQLPKDRFSAERLKGVDSTLKIQPAELGDSAVYLCASSLGSSGTQETQYFGPGTRLLVL.

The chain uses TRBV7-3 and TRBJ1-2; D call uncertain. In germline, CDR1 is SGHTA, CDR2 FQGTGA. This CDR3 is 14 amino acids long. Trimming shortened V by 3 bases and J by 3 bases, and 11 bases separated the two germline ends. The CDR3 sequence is CASSLTRLHYGYTF. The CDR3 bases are TGTGCCAGCAGCTTGACCCGACTTCACTATGGCTACACCTTC.

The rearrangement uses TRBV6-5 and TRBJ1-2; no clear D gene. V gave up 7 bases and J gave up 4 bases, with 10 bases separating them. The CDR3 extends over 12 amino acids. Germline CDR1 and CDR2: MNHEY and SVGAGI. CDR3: CASTQPGYGYTF. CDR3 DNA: TGTGCCAGCACTCAACCCGGCTATGGCTACACCTTC.

The chain's CDR3 is CATSSWGEQDTEAFF. CDR3 nucleotides: TGTGCCACCAGCAGTTGGGGGGAGCAGGACACTGAAGCTTTCTTT. The V and J genes are TRBV15 and TRBJ1-1; D is perhaps TRBD1 (5 bases). The CDR3 totals 15 residues. Germline V gives CDR1 LNHNV, CDR2 YYDKDF (reference sequence). Trimming left V 3 bases short and J 3 bases short, with 14 bases between.

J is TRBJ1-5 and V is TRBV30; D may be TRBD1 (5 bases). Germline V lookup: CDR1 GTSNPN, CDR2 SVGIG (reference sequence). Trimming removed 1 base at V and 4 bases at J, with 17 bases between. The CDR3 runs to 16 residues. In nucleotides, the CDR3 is TGTGCCTGGAGTGGACGCACAGGTTGGGAAAATCAGCCCCAGCATTTT. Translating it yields CAWSGRTGWENQPQHF.

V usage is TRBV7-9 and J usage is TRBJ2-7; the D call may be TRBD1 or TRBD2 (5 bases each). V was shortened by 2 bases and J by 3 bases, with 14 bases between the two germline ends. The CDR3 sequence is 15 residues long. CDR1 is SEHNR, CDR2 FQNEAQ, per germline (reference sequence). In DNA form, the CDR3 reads TGTGCCAGCAGCTTAAGTGGGTTGAGGGGCTACGAGCAGTACTTC. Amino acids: CASSLSGLRGYEQYF.

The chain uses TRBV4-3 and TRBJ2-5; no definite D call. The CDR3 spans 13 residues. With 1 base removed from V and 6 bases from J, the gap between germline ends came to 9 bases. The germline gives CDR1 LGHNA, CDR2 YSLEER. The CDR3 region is CASSQVGSQTQYF. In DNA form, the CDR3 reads TGCGCCAGCAGCCAAGTGGGTAGCCAGACCCAGTACTTC.